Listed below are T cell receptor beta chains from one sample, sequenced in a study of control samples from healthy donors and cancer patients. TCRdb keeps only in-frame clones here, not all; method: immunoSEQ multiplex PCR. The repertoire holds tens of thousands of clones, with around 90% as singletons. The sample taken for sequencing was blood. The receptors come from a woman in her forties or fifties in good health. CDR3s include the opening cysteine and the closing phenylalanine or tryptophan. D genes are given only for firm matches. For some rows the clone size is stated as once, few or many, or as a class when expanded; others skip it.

TGTGCCAGCAGCGTCTTCACCTCTGGAAACACCATATATTTT,CASSVFTSGNTIYF,TRBV9,TRBJ1-3,NA,NA
TGTGCCAGCAGCCTGGACAGGGGGCAGTATGGCTACACCTTC,CASSLDRGQYGYTF,TRBV4-2,TRBJ1-2,TRBD1,NA
TGTGCCAGCAGCCCCTTAACCATGAACACTGAAGCTTTCTTT,CASSPLTMNTEAFF,TRBV9,TRBJ1-1,NA,NA
TGTGCCAGCTCACCTTCGGAAGGGGTACGGACTGAAGCTTTCTTT,CASSPSEGVRTEAFF,TRBV18,TRBJ1-1,NA,NA
TGTGCCAGCAGCTTAGTCCCGGCACCCGCCTCTGGAAACACCATATATTTT,CASSLVPAPASGNTIYF,TRBV7-2,TRBJ1-3,NA,NA
TGCAGCGTTGATAGGGGGGGCACAGATACGCAGTATTTT,CSVDRGGTDTQYF,TRBV29-1,TRBJ2-3,NA,NA
TGCGCCAGCAGCCAGCCGTCCTCTGGAAACACCATATATTTT,CASSQPSSGNTIYF,TRBV4-1,TRBJ1-3,NA,NA
TGTGCCAGCAATCCCGGGACAAAGCTCTATGGCTACACCTTC,CASNPGTKLYGYTF,TRBV7-9,TRBJ1-2,NA,once
TGTGCCAGTAGTCTCGAGAGCAGCAATCAGCCCCAGCATTTT,CASSLESSNQPQHF,TRBV19,TRBJ1-5,NA,NA
TGCGCCAGCAGCCCGGGACAGGGGGCAAATAATCAGCCCCAGCATTTT,CASSPGQGANNQPQHF,TRBV5-1,TRBJ1-5,TRBD1,NA
TGTGCCAGCACCCCGGCCCAACTCTATGGCTACACCTTC,CASTPAQLYGYTF,TRBV28,TRBJ1-2,NA,NA
TGTGCCAGCAGCTCCTGGACTAGCGGGTCCGGGGAGCTGTTTTTT,CASSSWTSGSGELFF,TRBV11-3,TRBJ2-2,TRBD2,NA
TGCGCCAGCAGCCAGGGACGACACAATCAGCCCCAGCATTTT,CASSQGRHNQPQHF,TRBV4-3,TRBJ1-5,NA,NA
TGTGCCAGCAGCGTAGGAACGCCTCCCCGAAAACTGTTTTTT,CASSVGTPPRKLFF,TRBV7-7,TRBJ1-4,NA,NA
TGTGCCAGCAGTGTAACTAGCAATCAGCCCCAGCATTTT,CASSVTSNQPQHF,TRBV2,TRBJ1-5,NA,NA
TGCGCCAGCAGCTTGGCGGGGTCAGGGATCGAAGAGCAGTACTTC,CASSLAGSGIEEQYF,TRBV5-1,TRBJ2-7,NA,NA
TGCAGCGTTGCTAGCTACTACGAGCAGTACTTC,CSVASYYEQYF,TRBV29-1,TRBJ2-7,NA,NA
TGTGCCAGCTCAACGGGGCTACTCTCCTACGAGCAGTACTTC,CASSTGLLSYEQYF,TRBV18,TRBJ2-7,NA,NA
TGCAGCGGTGAGAACACTGAAGCTTTCTTT,CSGENTEAFF,TRBV29-1,TRBJ1-1,NA,NA
TGTGCCAGCAGTTTAGCCTTCGGGTCCAATCAGCCCCAGCATTTT,CASSLAFGSNQPQHF,TRBV28,TRBJ1-5,NA,NA
TGTGCCAGTAGTTCAGTTAGCGGGGGGTTACTAGATACGCAGTATTTT,CASSSVSGGLLDTQYF,TRBV19,TRBJ2-3,TRBD2,NA
TGTGCCAGCAGCCGAGGGGACGACCGGACAGATACGCAGTATTTT,CASSRGDDRTDTQYF,TRBV5-5,TRBJ2-3,NA,NA
TGTGCCAGTAGTCTTAACGGGCCTAATCAGCCCCAGCATTTT,CASSLNGPNQPQHF,TRBV19,TRBJ1-5,NA,NA
TGTGCCAGCAGCTCAACTACAGGGACCCACTACAATGAGCAGTTCTTC,CASSSTTGTHYNEQFF,TRBV7-9,TRBJ2-1,NA,NA
TGTGCCAGCAGCCGACTAGCGGGGGGGCCGGAGACCCAGTACTTC,CASSRLAGGPETQYF,TRBV5-4,TRBJ2-5,TRBD2,NA
TGTGCCAGCTCACCGGCCCTACCTGGGGCCAACGTCCTGACTTTC,CASSPALPGANVLTF,TRBV18,TRBJ2-6,NA,NA
TGTGCCAGCAGAAACTACAGGAATGAGCAGTTCTTC,CASRNYRNEQFF,TRBV6-4,TRBJ2-1,NA,NA
TGTGCCAGCAGTCCTTACAGGGCCAACTATGGCTACACCTTC,CASSPYRANYGYTF,TRBV28,TRBJ1-2,NA,NA
TGTGCCAGCAGCTTAGCGGGCACCTCTGGAAACACCATATATTTT,CASSLAGTSGNTIYF,TRBV7-9,TRBJ1-3,NA,NA